Following are 14 T cell receptor beta chains from one sample sequenced in a study of cytomegalovirus exposure and HLA in healthy donors. Primers included in the PCR were 60 Vbeta and 13 Jbeta primers. Sequencing was performed with immunoSEQ multiplex PCR; in TCRdb, only in-frame clones are kept and a portion is missing. The repertoire holds about 76,000 clones, under 80% seen once, with roughly 4.5% in the top ten. The sequenced sample consisted of PBMCs. Receptor source: a man in his sixties in good health and CMV-seropositive.

This clone was picked up one time. The V and J genes are TRBV6-1 and TRBJ1-5; no reliable D call. Germline lookup yields CDR1 MNHNS and CDR2 SASEGT. The ends were cut back, 1 base at V and 6 bases at J, with 10 bases in the middle. The CDR3 extends over 14 amino acids. This CDR3 reads CASSEGGGAQPQHF. The CDR3 bases are TGTGCCAGCAGTGAAGGAGGCGGAGCTCAGCCCCAGCATTTT.

This clone was seen only once. J is TRBJ1-1 and V is TRBV6-5, with TRBD1 matching 7 bases. This CDR3 has 13 residues. Looked up from germline, CDR1 is MNHEY and CDR2 is SVGAGI. The V gene end was trimmed by 0 bases and the J gene end by 7 bases; junction bases not matched to a gene: 2. This chain's CDR3 is CASSYSRDSEAFF. The CDR3 DNA is TGTGCCAGCAGTTACTCAAGGGACAGTGAAGCTTTCTTT.

The chain carries TRBV4-3 and TRBJ1-2; D uncertain. Germline-derived CDR1 and CDR2 are LGHNA and YSLEER. The ends were cut back, 5 bases at V and 0 bases at J, with 7 bases in the middle. CDR3 length: 13 amino acids. The CDR3: CASSGLANYGYTF. The DNA of the CDR3 is TGCGCCAGCAGCGGCCTAGCTAACTATGGCTACACCTTC.

The gene calls are TRBV2 and TRBJ2-4, with D possibly TRBD2 on 5 matching bases. Germline CDR1 SNHLY, CDR2 FYNNEI. V was shortened by 10 bases and J by 4 bases, with 17 bases between the two germline ends. The CDR3 sequence is 14 residues long. Written as DNA, the CDR3 is TGTGCCACCTCATTTGGCTCGGGGAAAAACATTCAGTACTTC. Translated, it gives CATSFGSGKNIQYF.

The rearrangement links TRBV6-4 to TRBJ2-5; perhaps TRBD1 as D (5 bases). The CDR3 contains 14 residues. Germline V gives CDR1 MRHNA, CDR2 SNTAGT. V was trimmed by 5 bases and J by 4 bases, leaving 14 bases between them. In DNA form, the CDR3 reads TGTGCCAGCAGTAAACAGGTGAAAGGAGAGACCCAGTACTTC. This gives the protein CASSKQVKGETQYF.

This clone appeared a single time. The chain uses TRBV18 and TRBJ2-7; 9 nucleotides line up with TRBD1. V lost 5 bases and J lost 5; bases outside the gene matches: 4. The germline V gene encodes CDR1 KGHSH and CDR2 LQKENI. The CDR3 runs to 13 residues. The CDR3 reads CASSWDRVDEQYF. As DNA, the CDR3 is TGTGCCAGCTCATGGGACAGGGTCGACGAGCAGTACTTC.

J is TRBJ2-1 and V is TRBV9; 11 bases agree with TRBD2. Germline CDR1 SGDLS, CDR2 YYNGEE. Germline trimming cut 0 bases from V and 1 base from J; bases unmatched to any gene: 6. The CDR3 totals 18 residues. The CDR3 loop is CASSVEGTSGGSYNEQFF. The CDR3 nucleotides read TGTGCCAGCAGCGTAGAGGGAACTAGCGGGGGTTCCTACAATGAGCAGTTCTTC.

The chain is built from TRBV5-4 and TRBJ2-5; TRBD1 aligns across 9 bases. The CDR3 is 14 residues long. Germline trimming cut 0 bases from V and 5 bases from J; bases unmatched to any gene: 2. Germline V gives CDR1 SGHNT, CDR2 YYREEE (reference sequence). CDR3 sequence (DNA): TGTGCCAGCAGCTTGGACAGGGGGCGGGAGACCCAGTACTTC. It codes for CASSLDRGRETQYF. Full variable domain (remainder filled in from reference TRBV5-4 and TRBJ2-5): ETGVTQSPTHLIKTRGQQVTLRCSSQSGHNTVSWYQQALGQGPQFIFQYYREEENGRGNFPPRFSGLQFPNYSSELNVNALELDDSALYLCASSLDRGRETQYFGPGTRLLVL.

The V call is TRBV7-9, the J call TRBJ1-6; D perhaps matches TRBD1 (6 bases). Germline CDR1 is SEHNR and CDR2 is FQNEAQ (reference sequence). Trimming cost V 1 base and J 4 bases, with 14 bases left between them. This CDR3 region has 17 residues. The CDR3 sequence: CASSLGTGSSYNSPLHF. DNA for the CDR3: TGTGCCAGCAGCTTAGGAACAGGGTCCTCTTATAATTCACCCCTCCACTTT.

This chain joins TRBV11-2 and TRBJ1-5; D remains ambiguous. This CDR3 has 13 residues. V lost 3 bases and J lost 6, with 9 bases in between. Germline V gene data show CDR1 as SGHAT and CDR2 as FQNNGV. The CDR3 region is CASSFEAFQPQHF. CDR3 sequence (DNA): TGTGCCAGCAGCTTCGAAGCTTTTCAGCCCCAGCATTTT.

This chain joins TRBV4-2 and TRBJ2-3; the D is unclear. V gave up 1 base and J gave up 4 bases, with 18 bases separating them. Germline values: CDR1 LGHNA, CDR2 YNFKEQ. The CDR3 loop spans 17 amino acids. The CDR3 DNA follows: TGTGCCAGCAGCCAAGCGAAAAAGCGTAACTCCCCAGATACGCAGTATTTT. Protein product: CASSQAKKRNSPDTQYF.

This sequence joins TRBV6-1 and TRBJ2-4, with 12 bases aligning to TRBD2. Germline CDR1 is MNHNS and CDR2 is SASEGT. V gave up 4 bases and J gave up 3 bases; unmatched junction bases: 7. The CDR3 is 17 residues long. Here the CDR3 DNA reads TGTGCCAGCAGTGGACTAGCGGGAGCGGAACTCAAAAACATTCAGTACTTC. Encoded protein: CASSGLAGAELKNIQYF.

The V gene is TRBV28, the J gene TRBJ1-5, with D maybe TRBD1 (5 bases). CDR1 and CDR2 (germline): MDHEN, SYDVKM. The CDR3 runs 14 residues. Trimming removed 6 bases from V and 6 bases from J, with 15 bases in between. The CDR3 loop is CASSRRGGGQPQHF. CDR3 bases: TGTGCCAGCAGCAGGAGGGGCGGAGGTCAGCCCCAGCATTTT.

The genes are TRBV10-2 and TRBJ1-1; possible D gene TRBD1, 6 bases. Germline CDR1 and CDR2: WSHSY and SAAADI. V lost 7 bases and J lost 5, with 14 bases in between. This CDR3 contains 13 residues. Here the CDR3 reads CASITGNLTEAFF. The CDR3 DNA is TGCGCCAGCATAACAGGGAATTTGACTGAAGCTTTCTTT.